The source of this T cell receptor beta chain is a study of cytomegalovirus exposure and HLA in healthy donors. V dropped 3 bases and J dropped 0 bases, with 15 bases sitting between them. The CDR3 is 17 residues long. CDR1 and CDR2 (germline): MDHEN, SYDVKM. Study outcomes and limitations: In most subjects, TCR beta sequences reportedly gave accurate predictions of HLA-A and HLA-B alleles.

PCR employed 60 Vbeta and 13 Jbeta primers. Here immunoSEQ multiplex PCR was the method, and the copy in TCRdb shows in-frame clones only, minus some. The sample consists of 95,000 to 110,000 clones, roughly 72% of them appearing once. A remark on this clone: Its specificity is unknown.

The rearrangement links TRBV28 to TRBJ1-3; a weak D match, TRBD1 (6 bases). Sequenced: PBMCs. The sequence was collected from a man aged 30-40 years in good health and CMV-seronegative. CDR3 in amino acids: CASSLRAGAPSGNTIYF. The CDR3 coding sequence is TGTGCCAGCAGTTTGCGGGCAGGGGCCCCCTCTGGAAACACCATATATTTT.